This entry concerns a single T cell receptor beta chain. In the authors' workflow: Using reference gene primer amplification, nucleated cell counts were estimated. Only in-frame clones appear in the TCRdb table, and some are missing; sequencing was by immunoSEQ multiplex PCR. The D gene and trimming were derived from the DNA, and the V and J assignments and clone size from that table. The data contain 91,000 or so clones, about 90% of them singletons. The data were obtained in a study of blood T cell repertoires in COVID-19. This CDR3 contains 15 residues. The germline V gene has CDR1 MNHEY and CDR2 SVGAGI. The V and J ends lost 0 bases and 1 base respectively, with 10 bases between them.

Sample: peripheral blood. This receptor was taken from a woman aged 45-60 years in a cohort sampled during active COVID-19. The rearrangement joins TRBV6-5 to TRBJ2-7, with a possible D match to TRBD2 (6 bases). The CDR3 sequence: CASSYSGGASYEQYF. Written as DNA, the CDR3 is TGTGCCAGCAGTTACTCTGGCGGGGCGTCCTACGAGCAGTACTTC.